Listed here is a single T cell receptor (beta chain). Its antigen is as yet unknown. The germline V and J ends were trimmed by 5 bases and 10 bases, with 15 bases remaining between them. CDR3 length: 14 amino acids. Germline CDR1 is SGHAT and CDR2 is FQNNGV. This record belongs to a study of cytomegalovirus exposure and HLA in healthy donors. Whole-study context: A preliminary data release comprised 91 million or so unique TCRs obtained from HLA-typed donors.

Study results and limitations: Later on, an analysis found that several of the most significant clusters appeared to be linked to common viral pathogens, which included parvovirus B19. Differences between HLA loci emerged in a later analysis of TCR association rates, with DRB1 most and HLA-C fewest.

The study ran its PCR with 60 Vbeta and 13 Jbeta primers. The repertoire was sequenced with immunoSEQ multiplex PCR; TCRdb's copy has only in-frame clones and lacks some. Of about 150,000 clones detected, approximately 78% appear once; the ten largest clones hold about 4.1%. This clonotype was obtained from a woman aged 40 to 49 in good health and CMV-seropositive. The chain joins TRBV11-2 to TRBJ1-6; perhaps TRBD1 as D (5 bases). Specimen: PBMCs. The CDR3 DNA reads as TGTGCCAGCAGCCCCTTGGTAGGGGAATCACCCCTCCACTTT. Encoded protein: CASSPLVGESPLHF.